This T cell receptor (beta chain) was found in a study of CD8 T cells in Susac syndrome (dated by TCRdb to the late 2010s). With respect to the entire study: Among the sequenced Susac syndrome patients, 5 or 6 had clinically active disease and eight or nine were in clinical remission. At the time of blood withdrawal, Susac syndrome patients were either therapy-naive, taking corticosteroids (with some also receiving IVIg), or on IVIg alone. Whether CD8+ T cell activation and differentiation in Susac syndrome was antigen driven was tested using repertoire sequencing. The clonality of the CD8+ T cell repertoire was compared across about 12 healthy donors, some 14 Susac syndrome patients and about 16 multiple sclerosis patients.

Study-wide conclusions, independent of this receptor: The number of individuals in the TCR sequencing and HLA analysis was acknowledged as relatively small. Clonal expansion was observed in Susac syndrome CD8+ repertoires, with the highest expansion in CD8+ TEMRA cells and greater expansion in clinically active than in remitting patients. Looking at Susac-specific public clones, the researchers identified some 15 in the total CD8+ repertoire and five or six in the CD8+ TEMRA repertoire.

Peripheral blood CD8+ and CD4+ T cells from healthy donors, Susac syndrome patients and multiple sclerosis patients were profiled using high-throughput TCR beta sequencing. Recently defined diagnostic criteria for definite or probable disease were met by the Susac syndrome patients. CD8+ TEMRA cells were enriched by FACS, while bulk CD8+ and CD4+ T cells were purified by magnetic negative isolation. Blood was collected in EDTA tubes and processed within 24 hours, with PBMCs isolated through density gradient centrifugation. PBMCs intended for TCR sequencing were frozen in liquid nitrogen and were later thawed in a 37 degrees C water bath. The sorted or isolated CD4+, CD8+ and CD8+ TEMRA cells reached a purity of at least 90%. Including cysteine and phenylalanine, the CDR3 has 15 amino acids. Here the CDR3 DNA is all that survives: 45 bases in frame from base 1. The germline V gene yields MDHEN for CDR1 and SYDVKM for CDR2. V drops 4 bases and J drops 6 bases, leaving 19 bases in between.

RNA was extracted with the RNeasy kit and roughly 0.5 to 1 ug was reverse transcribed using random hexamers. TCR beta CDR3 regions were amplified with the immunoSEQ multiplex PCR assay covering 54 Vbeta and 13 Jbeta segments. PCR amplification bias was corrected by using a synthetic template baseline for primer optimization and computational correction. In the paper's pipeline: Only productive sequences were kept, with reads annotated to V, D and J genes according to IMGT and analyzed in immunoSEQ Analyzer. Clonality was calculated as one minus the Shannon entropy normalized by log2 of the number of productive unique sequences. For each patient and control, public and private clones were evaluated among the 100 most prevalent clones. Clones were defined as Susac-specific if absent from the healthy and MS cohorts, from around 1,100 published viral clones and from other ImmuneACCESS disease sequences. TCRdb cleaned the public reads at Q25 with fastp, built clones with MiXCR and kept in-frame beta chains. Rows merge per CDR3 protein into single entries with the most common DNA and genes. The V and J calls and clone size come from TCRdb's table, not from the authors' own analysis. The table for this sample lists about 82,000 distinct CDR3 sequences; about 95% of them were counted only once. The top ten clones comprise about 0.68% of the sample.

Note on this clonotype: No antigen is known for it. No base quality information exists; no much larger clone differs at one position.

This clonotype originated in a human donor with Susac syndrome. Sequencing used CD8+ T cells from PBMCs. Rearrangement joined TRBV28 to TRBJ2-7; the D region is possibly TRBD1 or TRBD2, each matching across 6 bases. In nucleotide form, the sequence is TGTGCCAGCAGTTCCTTACTCCGGGGGCTCGGCGAGCAGTACTTC. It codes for CASSSLLRGLGEQYF.